This T cell receptor beta chain was found in a study of shared clonotypes between healthy human individuals. Sequencing was performed with immunoSEQ multiplex PCR; in TCRdb, only in-frame clones are kept and a portion is missing. The sample includes about 580,000 clones, 98% of them seen just once. To note about this clone: The sample carries other DNA sequences with the same CDR3.

With 0 bases removed from V and 0 bases from J, the gap between germline ends came to 9 bases. The CDR3 extends over 16 amino acids. Per germline, CDR1 ENHRY and CDR2 SYGVKD. Only CD45RO-negative cells positively selected for CCR7 counted as naive CD8 cells, so terminally differentiated effector memory CD45RA+ cells were excluded. The chain is built from TRBV10-3 and TRBJ2-1; D perhaps matches TRBD1 (6 bases). The specimen sequenced was naive CD8+ T cells sorted from blood. This TCR was sampled from a man younger than 40 in good health. CDR3 loop: CAISESRGSSYNEQFF. CDR3 DNA: TGTGCCATCAGTGAGTCAAGGGGGAGCTCCTACAATGAGCAGTTCTTC.